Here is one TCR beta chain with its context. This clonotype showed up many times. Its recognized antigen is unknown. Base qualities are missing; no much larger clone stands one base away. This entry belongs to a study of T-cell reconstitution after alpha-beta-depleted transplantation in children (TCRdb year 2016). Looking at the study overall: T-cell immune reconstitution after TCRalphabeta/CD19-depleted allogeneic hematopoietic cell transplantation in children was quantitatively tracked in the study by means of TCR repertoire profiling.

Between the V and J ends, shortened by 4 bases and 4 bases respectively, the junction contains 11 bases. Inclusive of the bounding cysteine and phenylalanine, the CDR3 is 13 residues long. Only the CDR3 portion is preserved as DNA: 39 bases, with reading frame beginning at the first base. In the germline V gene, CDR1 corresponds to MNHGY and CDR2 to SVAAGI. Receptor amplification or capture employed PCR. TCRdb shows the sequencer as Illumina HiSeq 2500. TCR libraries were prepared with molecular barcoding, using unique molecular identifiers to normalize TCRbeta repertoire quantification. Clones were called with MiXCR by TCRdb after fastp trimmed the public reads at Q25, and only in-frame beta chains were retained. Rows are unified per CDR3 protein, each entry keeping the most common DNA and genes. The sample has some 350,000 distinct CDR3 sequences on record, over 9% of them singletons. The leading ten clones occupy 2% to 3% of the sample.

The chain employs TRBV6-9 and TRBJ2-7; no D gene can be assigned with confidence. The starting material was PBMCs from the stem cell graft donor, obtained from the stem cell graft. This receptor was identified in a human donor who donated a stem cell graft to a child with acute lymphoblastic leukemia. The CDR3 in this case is CASSSELAYEQYF. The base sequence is TGTGCCAGCAGTTCCGAACTTGCTTACGAGCAGTACTTC.